This TCR beta chain was observed in a study of T-cell memory formation after mild COVID-19. The TCR alpha and TCR beta cDNA libraries, bearing sample barcodes and UMIs, were generated by 5'RACE using constant-segment primers. TCRdb called the 5' RACE reads again in MiXCR, with one record for every CDR3 protein. In the table there are about half a million distinct CDR3 sequences, 15% to 20% of which are singletons. The CDR3 contains 14 residues. With 4 bases removed from V and 1 base from J, the gap between germline ends came to 9 bases. Per the germline V gene, CDR1 is SGHAT and CDR2 is FQNNGV. General study results and limits: Among clones contracting day 15 to 85, CD4/CD8 was balanced, whereas later expanders leaned CD4+.

Concerning this clonotype: Its antigen is not known.

The chain is built from TRBV11-2 and TRBJ2-3; maybe TRBD2 (5 bases). Sequences were obtained from PBMCs or a T cell subset sorted from them (not recorded which). The TCR sequence derives from an adult woman who had mild COVID-19 (a few samples of this study predate the infection). Cell type and time point are not known. DNA of the CDR3: TGTGCCAGCAGCTCCCGGGGTGGCACAGATACGCAGTATTTT. The encoded protein is CASSSRGGTDTQYF.